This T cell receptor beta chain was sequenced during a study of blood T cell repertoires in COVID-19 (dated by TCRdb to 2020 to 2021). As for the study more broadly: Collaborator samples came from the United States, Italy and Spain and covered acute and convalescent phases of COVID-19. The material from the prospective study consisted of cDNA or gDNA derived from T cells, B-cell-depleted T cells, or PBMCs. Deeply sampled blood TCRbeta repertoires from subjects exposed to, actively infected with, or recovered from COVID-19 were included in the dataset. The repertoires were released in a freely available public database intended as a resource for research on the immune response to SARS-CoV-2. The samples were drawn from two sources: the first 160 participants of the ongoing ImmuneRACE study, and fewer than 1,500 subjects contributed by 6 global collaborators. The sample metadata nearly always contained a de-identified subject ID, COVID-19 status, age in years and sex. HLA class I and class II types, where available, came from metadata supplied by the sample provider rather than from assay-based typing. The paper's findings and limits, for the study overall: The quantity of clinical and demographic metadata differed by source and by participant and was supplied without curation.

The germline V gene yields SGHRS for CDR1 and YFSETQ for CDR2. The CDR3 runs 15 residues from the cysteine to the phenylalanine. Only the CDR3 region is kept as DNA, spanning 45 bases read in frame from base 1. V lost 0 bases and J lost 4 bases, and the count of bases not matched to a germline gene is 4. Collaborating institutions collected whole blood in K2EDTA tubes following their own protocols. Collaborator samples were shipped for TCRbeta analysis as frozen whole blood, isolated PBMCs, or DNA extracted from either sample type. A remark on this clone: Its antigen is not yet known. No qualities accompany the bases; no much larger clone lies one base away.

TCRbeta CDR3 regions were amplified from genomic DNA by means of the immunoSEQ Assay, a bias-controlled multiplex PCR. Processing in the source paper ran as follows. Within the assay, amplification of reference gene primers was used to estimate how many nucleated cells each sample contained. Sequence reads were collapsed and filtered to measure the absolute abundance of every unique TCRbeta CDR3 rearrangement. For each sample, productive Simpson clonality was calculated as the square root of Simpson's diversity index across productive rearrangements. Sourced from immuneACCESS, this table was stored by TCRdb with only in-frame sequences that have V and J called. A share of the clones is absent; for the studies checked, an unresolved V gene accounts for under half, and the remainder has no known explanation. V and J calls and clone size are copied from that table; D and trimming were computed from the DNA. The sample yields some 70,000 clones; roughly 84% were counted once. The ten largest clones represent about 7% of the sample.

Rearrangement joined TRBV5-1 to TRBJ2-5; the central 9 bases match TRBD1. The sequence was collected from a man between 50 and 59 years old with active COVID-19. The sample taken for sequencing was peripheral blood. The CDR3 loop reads CASSLEGQGGETQYF. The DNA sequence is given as TGCGCCAGCAGCTTGGAGGGACAGGGTGGAGAGACCCAGTACTTC.